The 27 T cell receptor beta chains presented below share a single source sample, sequenced in a study of cytomegalovirus exposure and HLA in healthy donors. The PCR employed 60 Vbeta primers together with 13 Jbeta primers. Libraries were prepared by immunoSEQ multiplex PCR; TCRdb keeps only in-frame clonotypes and omits some of them. The sample shows roughly 110,000 clones, roughly 70% of them seen only once. Sequencing used PBMCs. The receptors come from a male donor in good health and CMV-seropositive.

The chain couples TRBV7-3 to TRBJ2-1, with TRBD2 identical over 10 bases. The CDR3 runs to 13 residues. The V gene's germline CDR1 is SGHTA and CDR2 FQGTGA. With 5 bases clipped from V and 13 bases from J, the junction kept 8 bases outside the gene matches. The chain's CDR3 is CASSGTSGALQFF. The DNA of the CDR3 is TGTGCCAGCAGCGGAACTAGCGGGGCACTTCAGTTCTTC.

The chain links TRBV28 to TRBJ2-5; unclear D gene. There are 15 residues in the CDR3. Germline V gene lookup returns CDR1 MDHEN and CDR2 SYDVKM. V shed 4 bases and J shed 2 bases, with 14 bases lying between them. This chain's CDR3 is CASSSPGSSQETQYF. DNA of the CDR3: TGTGCCAGCAGTTCCCCGGGTAGCTCGCAAGAGACCCAGTACTTC.

The gene calls are TRBV5-4 and TRBJ2-5, with TRBD2 matching over 14 bases. The DNA end lines up better with TRBJ2-7; the J call may be wrong. Germline V lookup: CDR1 SGHNT, CDR2 YYREEE (reference sequence). The CDR3 has 17 residues. CDR3 amino acids: CASSLGGLAGVNGEQYF. CDR3 bases: TGTGCCAGCAGCTTGGGGGGACTAGCGGGAGTTAATGGCGAGCAGTACTTC.

The chain joins TRBV6-5 to TRBJ1-2; D remains unclear. V was pared by 4 bases and J by 0 bases, with 9 bases between. Germline V lookup: CDR1 MNHEY, CDR2 SVGAGI. There are 14 residues in the CDR3. The CDR3 region has the DNA TGTGCCAGCAGTTTACGGACTGCTAACTATGGCTACACCTTC. Protein: CASSLRTANYGYTF.

The gene calls are TRBV19 and TRBJ1-1, with D maybe TRBD1 (6 bases). Trimming left V 2 bases short and J 2 bases short, with 18 bases between. The length of the CDR3 is 17 residues. CDR1 and CDR2 (germline): LNHDA, SQIVND (reference sequence). In nucleotides, the CDR3 is TGTGCCAGTAGTATATTTTTAGGCCGCAGGGGAAACACTGAAGCTTTCTTT. Translating it yields CASSIFLGRRGNTEAFF.

This clone was detected only a few times. V and J are TRBV6-5 and TRBJ2-7; D might be TRBD2 (6 bases). There are 15 residues in the CDR3. V lost 6 bases and J lost 0, with 15 bases in between. The germline gives CDR1 MNHEY, CDR2 SVGAGI. CDR3 protein: CASRHNSGPSYEQYF. As DNA, the CDR3 is TGTGCCAGCAGGCATAATAGCGGTCCCTCCTACGAGCAGTACTTC.

V is TRBV5-1 and J is TRBJ2-7; no reliable D call. The CDR3 has 13 amino acids. V was shortened by 0 bases and J by 1 base, with 5 bases between the two germline ends. Looked up from germline, CDR1 is SGHRS and CDR2 is YFSETQ. The DNA for the CDR3 is TGCGCCAGCAGCTTGGACGCGTCCTACGAGCAGTACTTC. Translating it yields CASSLDASYEQYF.

The chain employs TRBV5-6 and TRBJ2-2; TRBD2 is a possible D gene (6 bases). Germline CDR1 reads SGHDT; CDR2 reads YYEEEE. The V gene lost 4 bases and the J gene lost 0 bases, with 13 bases spanning the gap. This CDR3 region has 16 residues. This CDR3 reads CASSQWAGTNTGELFF. The CDR3 DNA reads TGTGCCAGCAGCCAGTGGGCGGGGACGAACACCGGGGAGCTGTTTTTT. Based on the CDR3 plus reference TRBV5-6 and TRBJ2-2, the full variable domain is DAGVTQSPTHLIKTRGQQVTLRCSPKSGHDTVSWYQQALGQGPQFIFQYYEEEERQRGNFPDRFSGHQFPNYSSELNVNALLLGDSALYLCASSQWAGTNTGELFFGEGSRLTVL.

This rearrangement joins TRBV7-9 to TRBJ2-7; the match to TRBD2 covers 9 bases. Looked up from germline, CDR1 is SEHNR and CDR2 is FQNEAQ (reference sequence). The trim removed 10 bases at V and 1 base at J, leaving 11 bases unmatched. This CDR3 comprises 15 residues. CDR3 protein: CATTLTTSGSYEQYF. The DNA of the CDR3 is TGTGCCACCACCCTCACGACTAGCGGTTCCTACGAGCAGTACTTC. Drawing the rest from reference TRBV7-9 and TRBJ2-7, the complete variable domain is DTGVSQNPRHKITKRGQNVTFRCDPISEHNRLYWYRQTLGQGPEFLTYFQNEAQLEKSRLLSDRFSAERPKGSFSTLEIQRTEQGDSAMYLCATTLTTSGSYEQYFGPGTRLTVT.

This chain connects TRBV9 to TRBJ1-4, with D maybe TRBD1 (6 bases). Trimming cost V 1 base and J 4 bases, with 11 bases left between them. Germline values: CDR1 SGDLS, CDR2 YYNGEE. The CDR3 totals 15 residues. The CDR3 is CASSVTGLYNEKLFF. The CDR3 nucleotides read TGTGCCAGCAGCGTAACAGGGCTTTATAATGAAAAACTGTTTTTT.

The chain couples TRBV7-6 to TRBJ2-7; D possibly corresponds to TRBD2 (5 bases). This CDR3 contains 13 residues. Trimming stripped 5 bases from V and 2 bases from J, with 10 bases between. The V gene's germline CDR1 is SGHVS and CDR2 FNYEAQ. The CDR3 here is CASSHGNPYEQYF. Here the CDR3 DNA reads TGTGCCAGCAGCCACGGGAATCCCTACGAGCAGTACTTC.

The V call is TRBV19, the J call TRBJ2-7; D is unresolved. This CDR3 comprises 14 residues. V shed 1 base and J shed 6 bases, with 13 bases lying between them. Germline V CDR1 and CDR2: LNHDA, SQIVND (reference sequence). The CDR3 DNA reads as TGTGCCAGTAGTATAGCGATCGCCGCCGGCGAGCAGTACTTC. Protein sequence: CASSIAIAAGEQYF.

The chain employs TRBV27 and TRBJ1-1; a possible D gene is TRBD1 (6 bases). V gave up 4 bases and J gave up 4 bases, with 16 bases separating them. The germline V gene has CDR1 MNHEY and CDR2 SMNVEV (reference sequence). The CDR3 is made up of 15 amino acids. CDR3 sequence reads: CASSYLQGGGTEAFF. The CDR3 nucleotides are TGTGCCAGCAGTTACCTACAGGGAGGGGGCACTGAAGCTTTCTTT.

There are a few counts of this clone. The chain links TRBV7-3 to TRBJ2-5; D perhaps matches TRBD1 (5 bases). TRBJ2-7 matches the DNA end more closely, so the J call is doubtful. The germline V gene encodes CDR1 SGHTA and CDR2 FQGTGA. The CDR3 runs 13 residues. The CDR3 reads CASSFGQSYEQYF. In DNA form, the CDR3 reads TGTGCCAGCAGCTTTGGACAATCCTACGAGCAGTACTTC.

This chain joins TRBV5-1 and TRBJ2-1, with 7 nucleotides matching TRBD2. Germline values: CDR1 SGHRS, CDR2 YFSETQ. With 4 bases clipped from V and 0 bases from J, the junction kept 7 bases outside the gene matches. The CDR3 length is 16 residues. CDR3 nucleotides: TGCGCCAGCAGCATGGGACTACTAAGCTCCTACAATGAGCAGTTCTTC. It codes for CASSMGLLSSYNEQFF.

This chain uses TRBV7-9 with TRBJ1-4, with D unclear. There are 11 residues in the CDR3. Between the trimmed V and J ends, which lost 7 bases and 8 bases, there was a span of 8 bases. The germline CDR1 and CDR2 sequences are SEHNR and FQNEAQ (reference sequence). DNA for the CDR3: TGTGCCAGCAAGAAACAGGAAAAACTGTTTTTT. Protein product: CASKKQEKLFF.

The chain is built from TRBV5-4 and TRBJ2-3, with D unclear. Germline V lookup: CDR1 SGHNT, CDR2 YYREEE (reference sequence). V lost 1 base and J lost 2, with 8 bases in between. The CDR3 runs 14 residues. The CDR3 coding sequence is TGTGCCAGCAGCTTGCGAGTCATCACAGATACGCAGTATTTT. Protein: CASSLRVITDTQYF.

This chain links TRBV7-9 with TRBJ1-2; D might be TRBD1 (6 bases). V was pared by 1 base and J by 13 bases, with 16 bases between. The CDR3 extends over 13 amino acids. Germline CDR1 reads SEHNR; CDR2 reads FQNEAQ (reference sequence). Here the CDR3 reads CASSLDTGTLATF. The DNA for the CDR3 is TGTGCCAGCAGCTTAGATACCGGGACATTGGCCACCTTC.

For this clone: A junction boundary mismatches the germline segment, possibly from a read error. This rearrangement joins TRBV7-9 to TRBJ1-1, with 10 bases matching TRBD1. Germline V gene sequence: CDR1 SEHNR, CDR2 FQNEAQ (reference sequence). This CDR3 is 16 amino acids long. This CDR3 is CSSSLGGQGEGTEAFF. The CDR3 DNA is TGTTCCAGCAGCTTAGGAGGACAGGGGGAGGGCACTGAAGCTTTCTTT.

This clone has only a few counts. The chain links TRBV7-3 to TRBJ2-7; TRBD2 is a possible D gene (5 bases). Germline V lookup: CDR1 SGHTA, CDR2 FQGTGA. Trimming took 5 bases from V and 0 from J, leaving 14 bases between them. CDR3 length: 15 amino acids. CDR3 sequence (DNA): TGTGCCAGCAGCGCATACCCCGGGGTCTCCTACGAGCAGTACTTC. As protein: CASSAYPGVSYEQYF. Together with reference TRBV7-3 and TRBJ2-7, the CDR3 gives the full variable domain: GAGVSQTPSNKVTEKGKYVELRCDPISGHTALYWYRQSLGQGPEFLIYFQGTGAADDSGLPNDRFFAVRPEGSVSTLKIQRTERGDSAVYLCASSAYPGVSYEQYFGPGTRLTVT.

The chain employs TRBV15 and TRBJ1-6; D might be TRBD1 (6 bases). Trimming cost V 3 bases and J 14 bases, with 20 bases left between them. The V gene's germline CDR1 is LNHNV and CDR2 YYDKDF (reference sequence). The CDR3 loop spans 15 amino acids. The CDR3 coding sequence is TGTGCCACCAGCAGTGAACAGGGAGTGCGGAGATCCCTCCACTTT. Amino acid sequence: CATSSEQGVRRSLHF.

The V gene is TRBV21-1, the J gene TRBJ2-7; TRBD2 reflects the table's D call only, with no check against the DNA. TRBV21-1 constitutes a pseudogene. The CDR3 runs 14 residues. CDR3 nucleotide sequence: TGTGCCAGCAGCGCACGACTAGCGGGCTACGAGCAGTACTTC. This encodes CASSARLAGYEQYF.

This clone occurred a few times. The rearrangement uses TRBV5-8 and TRBJ1-2, with D maybe TRBD1 (5 bases). The CDR3 is 15 amino acids. The V gene's germline CDR1 is SGHTS and CDR2 YDEGEE. The CDR3 protein is CVHPWRDGANYGYTF. CDR3 DNA: TGTGTACACCCATGGAGGGACGGGGCTAACTATGGCTACACCTTC. Full variable domain (outside the CDR3, taken from reference TRBV5-8 and TRBJ1-2): EAGVTQSPTHLIKTRGQQATLRCSPISGHTSVYWYQQALGLGLQFLLWYDEGEERNRGNFPPRFSGRQFPNYSSELNVNALELEDSALYLCVHPWRDGANYGYTFGSGTRLTVV.

This clone appeared a single time. The chain carries TRBV6-5 and TRBJ1-1; D may be TRBD1 (5 bases). The CDR3 length is 15 residues. Trimming took off 0 bases at V and 0 bases at J, with 8 bases between the two ends. The germline V gene has CDR1 MNHEY and CDR2 SVGAGI. The CDR3 bases are TGTGCCAGCAGTTACTCAACAGGTCTGAACACTGAAGCTTTCTTT. Its translation is CASSYSTGLNTEAFF.

The rearrangement joins TRBV25-1 to TRBJ2-5; 7 nucleotides line up with TRBD1. The CDR3 runs 14 residues. V dropped 4 bases and J dropped 4; count of bases not matched to a gene: 6. CDR1 and CDR2 (germline): MGHDK, SYGVNS. CDR3 region: CASSGKRDRETQYF. CDR3 bases: TGTGCCAGCAGTGGGAAACGGGACAGAGAGACCCAGTACTTC.

This clone was detected only a few times. The V call is TRBV6-5, the J call TRBJ1-3; 7 nucleotides line up with TRBD1. The germline CDR1 and CDR2 sequences are MNHEY and SVGAGI. The CDR3 consists of 14 residues. V shed 7 bases and J 4 bases; nucleotides not matched to a gene: 7. The CDR3 protein is CASIDRETGNTIYF. The CDR3 region has the DNA TGTGCCAGCATCGACAGGGAAACCGGAAACACCATATATTTT.

The chain has TRBV29-1 and TRBJ1-1, with D unresolved. This CDR3 spans 13 amino acids. Per the germline V gene, CDR1 is SQVTM and CDR2 is ANQGSEA. V gave up 1 base and J gave up 4 bases, with 10 bases separating them. The CDR3 DNA sequence: TGCAGCGTTGAAGGGCAGGATCCCACTGAAGCTTTCTTT. This gives the protein CSVEGQDPTEAFF.